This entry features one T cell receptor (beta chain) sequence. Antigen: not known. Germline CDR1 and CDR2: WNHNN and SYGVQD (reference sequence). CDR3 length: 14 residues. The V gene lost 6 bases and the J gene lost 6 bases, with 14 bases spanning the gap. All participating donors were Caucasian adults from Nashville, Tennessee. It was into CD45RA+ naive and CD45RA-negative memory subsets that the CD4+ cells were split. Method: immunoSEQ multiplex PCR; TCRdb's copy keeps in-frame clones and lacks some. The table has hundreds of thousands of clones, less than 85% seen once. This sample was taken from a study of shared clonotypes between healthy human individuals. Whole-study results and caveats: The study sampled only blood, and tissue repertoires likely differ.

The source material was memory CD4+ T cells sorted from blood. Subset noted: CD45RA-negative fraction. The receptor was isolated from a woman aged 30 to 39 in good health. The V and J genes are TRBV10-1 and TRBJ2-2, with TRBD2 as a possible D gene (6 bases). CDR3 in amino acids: CASSAGLFAGELFF. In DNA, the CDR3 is TGCGCCAGCAGCGCGGGACTTTTTGCCGGGGAGCTGTTTTTT.